A single sample is the source of the 7 T cell receptor beta chains below, sequenced in a study of T-cell reconstitution after alpha-beta-depleted transplantation in children. TCRbeta library preparation incorporated unique molecular identifiers. TCRdb used MiXCR to reprocess the PCR reads, holding one entry per CDR3 protein. The sample consists of hundreds of thousands of distinct CDR3 sequences, roughly 24% of them appearing once. The sample here was PBMCs, mostly from graft donor cells, taken 360 days after TCRalphabeta/CD19-depleted stem cell transplant. Every receptor here comes from a boy under two years old who had a stem cell transplant for acute myeloid leukemia, so the T cells may come from the graft donor.

The V call is TRBV12-3 or TRBV12-4, the J call TRBJ2-1; possible D gene TRBD2, 5 bases. CDR3 size: 16 residues. V lost 5 bases and J lost 0, with 14 bases in between. The CDR3 coding sequence is TGTGCCAGCAGTATATCTTTAACTAGCTCCTACAATGAGCAGTTCTTC. As protein: CASSISLTSSYNEQFF.

The chain combines TRBV28 with TRBJ1-5; tentatively, D is TRBD1 (5 bases). From germline, CDR1 is MDHEN and CDR2 SYDVKM. The CDR3 has 17 residues. V was clipped by 2 bases and J by 3 bases, with 17 bases between them. For the CDR3, the DNA is TGTGCCAGCAGTTTAGCCCCCGGGACGGTACACAATCAGCCCCAGCATTTT. It encodes CASSLAPGTVHNQPQHF.

CDR3 region: CATSRDRGGAVGEQFF. As DNA, the CDR3 is TGTGCCACCAGCAGAGATAGAGGGGGGGCCGTTGGGGAGCAGTTCTTC. The rearrangement uses TRBV15 and TRBJ2-1; D might be TRBD2 (7 bases). The CDR3 runs to 16 residues. From germline, CDR1 is LNHNV and CDR2 YYDKDF (reference sequence). Trimming removed 0 bases from V and 10 bases from J, with 19 bases in between.

This clonotype was counted many times. The chain recombines TRBV7-2 with TRBJ2-7; the match to TRBD2 covers 12 bases. CDR3 length equals 15 residues. V trimming: 3 bases; J trimming: 1 base; junction bases outside the gene matches: 1. Germline loops: CDR1 SGHTA, CDR2 FQGNSA. As DNA, the CDR3 is TGTGCCAGCAGCTTGACTAGCGGGGGATCCTACGAGCAGTACTTC. Protein: CASSLTSGGSYEQYF.

This clonotype was observed many times. The chain employs TRBV28 and TRBJ2-1, with D uncertain. The CDR3 extends over 15 amino acids. V dropped 3 bases and J dropped 3 bases, with 12 bases sitting between them. Germline lookup yields CDR1 MDHEN and CDR2 SYDVKM. CDR3: CASSLTLPYYNEQFF. In nucleotides, the CDR3 is TGTGCCAGCAGTTTGACACTGCCTTACTACAATGAGCAGTTCTTC. The full variable domain, in which reference TRBV28 and TRBJ2-1 provide the parts outside the CDR3, is DVKVTQSSRYLVKRTGEKVFLECVQDMDHENMFWYRQDPGLGLRLIYFSYDVKMKEKGDIPEGYSVSREKKERFSLILESASTNQTSMYLCASSLTLPYYNEQFFGPGTRLTVL.

CDR3 loop: CASTWGETQYF. The DNA for the CDR3 is TGTGCCAGCACGTGGGGGGAGACCCAGTACTTC. The J gene is TRBJ2-5, the V gene TRBV5-4, with D perhaps assigned TRBD1 or TRBD2 (5 bases each). Germline CDR1 SGHNT, CDR2 YYREEE (reference sequence). The CDR3 has 11 residues. V was trimmed by 6 bases and J by 5 bases, leaving 8 bases between them.

The CDR3 spells CATSTVGQSTEQFF. The CDR3 nucleotides are TGTGCCACCAGCACCGTGGGGCAGTCCACTGAGCAGTTCTTC. The chain links TRBV15 to TRBJ2-1, with D possibly TRBD1 on 5 matching bases. V lost 4 bases and J lost 9, with 16 bases in between. This CDR3 has 14 amino acids. Germline assignment: CDR1 LNHNV and CDR2 YYDKDF (reference sequence).